One sample yielded the 2 T cell receptor beta chains listed below, sequenced in a study of blood T cell repertoires in COVID-19. Sequencing used immunoSEQ multiplex PCR; TCRdb keeps in-frame clones, though not all of them. The sample holds fewer than 250,000 clones, 80% to 90% seen once. Sequencing was done on a sample of peripheral blood. These receptors came from a woman between 50 and 59 years old with active or convalescent COVID-19.

The chain uses TRBV2 and TRBJ2-6; 11 bases line up with TRBD1. Germline-derived CDR1 and CDR2 are SNHLY and FYNNEI. The J segment lost 1 base and the V segment lost 8 bases, leaving 4 bases of the junction unmatched. The CDR3 contains 16 residues. The CDR3 bases are TGTGCCAGCGGACAGGGGGCAAAGTCTGGGGCCAACGTCCTGACTTTC. This codes for CASGQGAKSGANVLTF.

This clone showed up just once. This chain links TRBV10-1 with TRBJ2-1, with 14 bases that match TRBD2. V lost 3 bases and J lost 4; bases outside the gene matches: 5. Germline loops: CDR1 WNHNN, CDR2 SYGVQD (reference sequence). The CDR3 sequence is 17 residues long. The CDR3: CASSDPTSGGVYNEQFF. CDR3 nucleotide sequence: TGCGCCAGCAGTGATCCGACTAGCGGGGGGGTTTACAATGAGCAGTTCTTC.